The next 10 T cell receptor beta chains were all read from a single sample in a study of blood T cell repertoires in COVID-19. The repertoire was sequenced with immunoSEQ multiplex PCR; TCRdb's copy has only in-frame clones and lacks some. The data contain more than 35,000 clones, about 88% of them seen just once; the ten biggest clones take up 2% to 2.5%. Source material: peripheral blood. The receptors stem from a human donor in a cohort sampled during active COVID-19.

This clone has just one count. J is TRBJ1-6 and V is TRBV27; perhaps TRBD1 as D (6 bases). CDR1 is MNHEY and CDR2 is SMNVEV in the germline V gene (reference sequence). The V and J ends lost 7 bases and 7 bases respectively, with 20 bases between them. CDR3 length equals 16 residues. The CDR3 nucleotides read TGTGCCAGCACTCGAGGGGGGGGCGTAAGGAATTCACCCCTCCACTTT. Translated, it gives CASTRGGGVRNSPLHF.

The chain carries TRBV9 and TRBJ1-1; D gene ambiguous. V was shortened by 4 bases and J by 5 bases, with 9 bases between the two germline ends. The CDR3 runs to 12 residues. The germline gives CDR1 SGDLS, CDR2 YYNGEE. CDR3 in DNA: TGTGCCAGCAGCCCGGGAATGACTGAAGCTTTCTTT. Translation: CASSPGMTEAFF.

This rearrangement joins TRBV7-2 to TRBJ2-3; 10 bases match TRBD2. Germline V gives CDR1 SGHTA, CDR2 FQGNSA. This CDR3 contains 18 residues. Unmatched junction bases numbered 8, after V lost 0 bases and J lost 2 bases. The CDR3 nucleotides are TGTGCCAGCAGCTTAGCAATGACGAGCGGGGGGGCCACAGATACGCAGTATTTT. This codes for CASSLAMTSGGATDTQYF.

The chain carries TRBV11-2 and TRBJ2-2, with 8 bases that match TRBD1. This CDR3 spans 14 amino acids. The junction had 5 bases not matched to a gene; V was cut back by 5 bases and J by 6 bases. CDR1 and CDR2 from the germline V gene are SGHAT and FQNNGV. The CDR3 here is CASSPQGVAGELFF. For the CDR3, the DNA is TGTGCCAGCAGCCCACAGGGGGTTGCCGGGGAGCTGTTTTTT.

The chain employs TRBV5-1 and TRBJ2-3; 11 bases line up with TRBD2. Germline V gene data show CDR1 as SGHRS and CDR2 as YFSETQ. V was pared by 4 bases and J by 1 base, with 8 bases of the junction left unmatched. The CDR3 loop spans 17 amino acids. The CDR3: CASSPGLAGGGTDTQYF. The CDR3 coding sequence is TGCGCCAGCAGCCCCGGACTAGCGGGTGGAGGCACAGATACGCAGTATTTT.

V is TRBV2 and J is TRBJ2-1; 13 bases match TRBD2. CDR3 size: 15 residues. The germline V gene encodes CDR1 SNHLY and CDR2 FYNNEI. V trimming: 6 bases; J trimming: 10 bases; junction bases outside the gene matches: 9. CDR3 region: CASSVLAGGTREQFF. The CDR3 coding sequence is TGTGCCAGCAGCGTACTAGCGGGGGGGACAAGGGAGCAGTTCTTC.

The chain employs TRBV5-6 and TRBJ2-7, with 7 bases that match TRBD1. V was pared by 4 bases and J by 4 bases, with 8 bases of the junction left unmatched. The germline V gene encodes CDR1 SGHDT and CDR2 YYEEEE. This CDR3 has 14 residues. CDR3 loop: CASSVDRAVYEQYF. The CDR3 DNA follows: TGTGCCAGCAGCGTTGACAGGGCGGTTTACGAGCAGTACTTC.

The chain employs TRBV7-8 and TRBJ1-5, with 9 bases identical to TRBD1. Per the germline V gene, CDR1 is SGHVS and CDR2 is FQNEAQ. This CDR3 spans 15 amino acids. V lost 4 bases and J lost 5; bases outside the gene matches: 6. For the CDR3, the DNA is TGTGCCAGCAGCTCCCTGACAGGGGGGGATCAGCCCCAGCATTTT. Translating it yields CASSSLTGGDQPQHF. Using reference TRBV7-8 and TRBJ1-5 for the parts outside the CDR3, the full variable domain is GAGVSQSPRYKVAKRGQDVALRCDPISGHVSLFWYQQALGQGPEFLTYFQNEAQLDKSGLPSDRFFAERPEGSVSTLKIQRTQQEDSAVYLCASSSLTGGDQPQHFGDGTRLSIL.

V and J are TRBV6-5 and TRBJ1-2, with 8 bases fitting TRBD1. The CDR3 totals 15 residues. Trimming cost V 5 bases and J 0 bases; bases outside gene matches: 5. Germline lookup yields CDR1 MNHEY and CDR2 SVGAGI. This chain's CDR3 is CASSPTQGANYGYTF. CDR3 DNA: TGTGCCAGCAGTCCTACACAGGGGGCTAACTATGGCTACACCTTC.

V gene TRBV3-1 (or the pseudogene TRBV3-2) combines with J gene TRBJ1-2; the match to TRBD1 covers 8 bases. This CDR3 is 16 amino acids long. The V gene's germline CDR1 is LGHDT and CDR2 YNNKEL (reference sequence). V lost 2 bases and J lost 4; bases outside the gene matches: 9. The CDR3 loop reads CASSQTGTGRAYGYTF. The CDR3 nucleotides are TGTGCCAGCAGCCAAACTGGGACAGGCCGCGCCTATGGCTACACCTTC.